This TCR beta chain was identified in a study of cytomegalovirus exposure and HLA in healthy donors. Worth noting for this clone: Its antigen is unidentified.

Findings and limits, study-wide: Confirmation was obtained in vitro that a few CMV-associated chains are specific for CMV antigens. The study recorded 164 TCR beta chains that were cytomegalovirus-associated.

The trim removed 3 bases at V and 5 bases at J, leaving 4 bases unmatched. Germline-derived CDR1 and CDR2 are SGDLS and YYNGEE. This CDR3 region has 15 residues. Use of 60 Vbeta and 13 Jbeta primers characterized the PCR. This table comes from immunoSEQ multiplex PCR, and its TCRdb copy is limited to in-frame clones, with some not included. The sample carries some 51,000 clones, approximately 80% recorded once. The chain uses TRBV9 and TRBJ2-5; 13 nucleotides match TRBD2. Sequencing was carried out using PBMCs. The origin of this receptor is a female donor in good health and CMV-seronegative. CDR3 loop: CASSGTSGGGETQYF. The CDR3 bases are TGTGCCAGCAGCGGGACTAGCGGGGGTGGGGAGACCCAGTACTTC.